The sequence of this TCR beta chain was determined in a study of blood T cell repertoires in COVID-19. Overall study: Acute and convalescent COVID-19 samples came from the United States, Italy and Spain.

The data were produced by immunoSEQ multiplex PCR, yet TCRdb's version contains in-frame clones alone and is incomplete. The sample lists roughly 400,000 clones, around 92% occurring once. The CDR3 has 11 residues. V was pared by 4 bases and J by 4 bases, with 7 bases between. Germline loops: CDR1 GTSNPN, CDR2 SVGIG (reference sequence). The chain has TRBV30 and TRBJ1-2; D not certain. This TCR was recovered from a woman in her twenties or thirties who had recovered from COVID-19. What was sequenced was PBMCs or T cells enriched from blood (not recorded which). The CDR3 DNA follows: TGTGCCTGGATCACTACCTATGGCTACACCTTC. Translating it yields CAWITTYGYTF.